This is a list of T cell receptor beta chains from one sample in a study of shared clonotypes between healthy human individuals. This table comes from immunoSEQ multiplex PCR, and its TCRdb copy is limited to in-frame clones, with some not included. The sample holds about 680,000 clones, roughly nine tenths seen once. Sequences were obtained from naive CD8+ T cells sorted from blood. The receptors originated from a man aged 30 to 45 in good health. CDR3s include the opening cysteine and the closing phenylalanine or tryptophan. D genes are given only for firm matches. Clone sizes are given selectively: once, few, many, or a class where the clone is expanded.

size	V	D	J	CDR3	DNA
NA	TRBV19	NA	TRBJ2-3	CASSITGSTDTQYF	TGTGCCAGTAGTATTACAGGGAGCACAGATACGCAGTATTTT
NA	TRBV2	NA	TRBJ2-2	CASRKKGLTGELFF	TGTGCCAGCAGGAAAAAGGGTCTCACCGGGGAGCTGTTTTTT
NA	TRBV6-5	TRBD1	TRBJ2-1	CASSYGDRTYNEQFF	TGTGCCAGCAGTTATGGGGACAGAACCTACAATGAGCAGTTCTTC
NA	TRBV29-1	TRBD1	TRBJ1-4	CSVEDYNRGIEKLFF	TGCAGCGTTGAAGATTATAACAGGGGGATCGAAAAACTGTTTTTT
NA	TRBV28	NA	TRBJ2-7	CASSFRTITYEQYF	TGTGCCAGCAGTTTTAGGACAATCACCTACGAGCAGTACTTC
NA	TRBV6-6	NA	TRBJ2-1	CASRGTEEFF	TGTGCCAGCCGCGGGACGGAGGAGTTCTTC
NA	TRBV7-2	NA	TRBJ2-7	CASSSSPAYEQYF	TGTGCCAGCAGCTCAAGCCCCGCCTACGAGCAGTACTTC
once	TRBV25-1	NA	TRBJ2-3	CASKTDTDTQYF	TGTGCCAGCAAGACTGACACAGATACGCAGTATTTT
NA	TRBV25-1	NA	TRBJ2-7	CASSENNEQYF	TGTGCCAGCAGTGAAAATAACGAGCAGTACTTC
NA	TRBV9	NA	TRBJ2-5	CASSPQAGLRETQYF	TGTGCCAGCAGCCCCCAGGCGGGCCTCCGGGAGACCCAGTACTTC
NA	TRBV28	NA	TRBJ1-1	CASSYRNTEAFF	TGTGCCAGCAGTTACAGAAACACTGAAGCTTTCTTT
NA	TRBV10-3	TRBD2	TRBJ2-7	CAISVDSGKTYEQYF	TGTGCCATCAGTGTGGATAGCGGGAAGACCTACGAGCAGTACTTC
NA	TRBV14	TRBD2	TRBJ2-1	CASSQGLAGWDEQFF	TGTGCCAGCAGCCAAGGACTAGCGGGATGGGATGAGCAGTTCTTC
NA	TRBV21-1	NA	TRBJ1-4	CASSRSQGAPTNEKLFF	TGTGCCAGCAGCAGATCACAGGGGGCTCCAACTAATGAAAAACTGTTTTTT
NA	TRBV7-9	NA	TRBJ2-4	CASSFGGGTNERDIQYF	TGTGCCAGCAGCTTCGGCGGGGGCACCAACGAGAGAGACATTCAGTACTTC
NA	TRBV27	TRBD1	TRBJ2-1	CASSLGQGGFNEQFF	TGTGCCAGCAGTTTGGGACAGGGGGGTTTTAATGAGCAGTTCTTC
once	TRBV15	NA	TRBJ2-1	CATSGPTSSYNEQFF	TGTGCCACCAGCGGGCCGACTAGCTCCTACAATGAGCAGTTCTTC
NA	TRBV7-6	TRBD1	TRBJ2-7	CASTFGTGPYEQYF	TGTGCCAGCACCTTTGGGACAGGGCCCTACGAGCAGTACTTC
NA	TRBV29-1	NA	TRBJ2-3	CSVEDFGGPSTDTQYF	TGCAGCGTTGAAGATTTTGGGGGGCCAAGCACAGATACGCAGTATTTT
NA	TRBV28	NA	TRBJ1-5	CASSATGQPQHF	TGTGCCAGCAGTGCGACCGGGCAGCCCCAGCATTTT
NA	TRBV30	NA	TRBJ1-1	CAWSDSGIGAFF	TGTGCCTGGAGCGACTCGGGCATTGGAGCTTTCTTT
NA	TRBV28	TRBD2	TRBJ2-7	CASSESGLAGQEQYF	TGTGCCAGCAGCGAATCGGGACTAGCGGGTCAAGAGCAGTACTTC
NA	TRBV29-1	TRBD2	TRBJ2-2	CSVESGGPRTGELFF	TGCAGCGTTGAATCGGGAGGGCCCAGAACCGGGGAGCTGTTTTTT
NA	TRBV14	NA	TRBJ2-1	CASSHASYNEQFF	TGTGCCAGCAGCCATGCGTCCTACAATGAGCAGTTCTTC
NA	TRBV28	NA	TRBJ2-3	CASSLFRTDTQYF	TGTGCCAGCAGTTTATTTAGGACAGATACGCAGTATTTT
NA	TRBV4-1	NA	TRBJ2-3	CASSQEGRAGTDTQYF	TGCGCCAGCAGCCAAGAGGGCAGGGCTGGCACAGATACGCAGTATTTT
NA	TRBV27	TRBD2	TRBJ2-7	CASSRGLAGGFYEQYF	TGTGCCAGCAGTAGGGGACTAGCGGGAGGTTTCTACGAGCAGTACTTC
few	TRBV7-8	NA	TRBJ2-7	CASSLGDPGREQYF	TGTGCCAGCAGCTTAGGGGACCCGGGCAGAGAGCAGTACTTC
NA	TRBV28	NA	TRBJ1-5	CASSTTVTNSNQPQHF	TGTGCCAGCAGTACGACAGTAACTAATAGCAATCAGCCCCAGCATTTT
NA	TRBV6-1	NA	TRBJ1-4	CASRDPGKILEKLFF	TGTGCCAGCCGGGACCCTGGGAAAATCCTTGAAAAACTGTTTTTT
NA	TRBV5-6	NA	TRBJ1-1	CASSLYPGAEAFF	TGTGCCAGCAGCTTGTATCCCGGGGCTGAAGCTTTCTTT
NA	TRBV29-1	NA	TRBJ2-4	CSVEDREDWNIQYF	TGCAGCGTTGAAGACAGGGAAGATTGGAACATTCAGTACTTC
NA	TRBV11-2	NA	TRBJ2-3	CASKEGTPLFSDTQYF	TGTGCCAGCAAAGAAGGGACTCCTTTATTTTCAGATACGCAGTATTTT
NA	TRBV18	NA	TRBJ1-2	CASSPAGTEGYTF	TGTGCCAGCTCACCAGCGGGGACGGAAGGCTACACCTTC
once	TRBV5-1	TRBD2	TRBJ2-1	CASSLVVAGGEEQFF	TGCGCCAGCAGCTTGGTGGTAGCGGGAGGGGAGGAGCAGTTCTTC
NA	TRBV19	NA	TRBJ1-2	CASSIVGTNGYTF	TGTGCCAGTAGTATAGTCGGGACAAATGGCTACACCTTC
NA	TRBV7-2	NA	TRBJ1-2	CASSLARPLYGYTF	TGTGCCAGCAGCTTAGCGAGACCACTCTATGGCTACACCTTC
NA	TRBV5-1	NA	TRBJ1-2	CASSLSGDYGYTF	TGCGCCAGCAGCTTATCTGGTGACTATGGCTACACCTTC
NA	TRBV7-9	NA	TRBJ2-5	CASTPTGMETQYF	TGTGCCAGCACTCCCACAGGGATGGAGACCCAGTACTTC
once	TRBV5-8	NA	TRBJ2-7	CASSPLPRMDGSKEQYF	TGTGCCAGCAGTCCACTACCCCGGATGGACGGCTCTAAGGAGCAGTACTTC
NA	TRBV7-9	NA	TRBJ2-7	CASSSVGSHEQYF	TGTGCCAGCAGCTCCGTCGGCTCTCACGAGCAGTACTTC
NA	TRBV19	NA	TRBJ2-1	CASGVGVSSYNEQFF	TGTGCCAGTGGGGTTGGCGTAAGCTCCTACAATGAGCAGTTCTTC
NA	TRBV28	NA	TRBJ2-5	CASTHNGERQTQYF	TGTGCCAGCACCCATAATGGTGAGAGGCAGACCCAGTACTTC
NA	TRBV5-1	NA	TRBJ2-3	CASSLNMGDQAWHTSTDTQYF	TGCGCCAGCAGCTTAAATATGGGTGACCAGGCATGGCATACTAGCACAGATACGCAGTATTTT